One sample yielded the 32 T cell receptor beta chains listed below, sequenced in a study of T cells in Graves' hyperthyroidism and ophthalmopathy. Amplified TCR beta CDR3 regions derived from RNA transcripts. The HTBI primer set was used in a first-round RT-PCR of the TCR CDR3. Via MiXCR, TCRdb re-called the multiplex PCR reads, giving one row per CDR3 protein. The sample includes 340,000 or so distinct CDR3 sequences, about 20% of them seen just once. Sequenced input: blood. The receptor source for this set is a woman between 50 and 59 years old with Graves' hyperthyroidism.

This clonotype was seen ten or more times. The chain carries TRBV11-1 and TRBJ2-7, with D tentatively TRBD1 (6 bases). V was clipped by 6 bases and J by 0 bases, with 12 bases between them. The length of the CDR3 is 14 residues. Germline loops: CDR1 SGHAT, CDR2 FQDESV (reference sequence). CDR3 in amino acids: CASSYAGASYEQYF. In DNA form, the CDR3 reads TGTGCCAGCAGTTACGCAGGGGCCTCCTACGAGCAGTACTTC.

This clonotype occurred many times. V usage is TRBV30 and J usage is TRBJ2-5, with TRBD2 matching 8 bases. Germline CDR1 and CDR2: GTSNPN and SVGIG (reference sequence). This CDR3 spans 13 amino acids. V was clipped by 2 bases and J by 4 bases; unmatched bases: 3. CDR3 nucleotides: TGTGCCTGGAGTCGGGGGGGCCTAGAGACCCAGTACTTC. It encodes CAWSRGGLETQYF.

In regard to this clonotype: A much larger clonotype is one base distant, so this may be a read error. In DNA form, the CDR3 reads TGTGCCAGCAGTACCACGGGCGGCCTAAAAGAGACCCAGTTCTTC. This sequence encodes CASSTTGGLKETQFF. The chain couples TRBV6-1 to TRBJ2-5, with no clear D. The J call may be in error: the DNA end matches TRBJ2-1 better. In germline, CDR1 is MNHNS, CDR2 SASEGT. This CDR3 has 15 residues.

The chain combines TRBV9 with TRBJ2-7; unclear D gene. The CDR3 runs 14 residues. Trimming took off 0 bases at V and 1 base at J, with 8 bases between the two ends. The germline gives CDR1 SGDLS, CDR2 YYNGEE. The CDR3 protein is CASSVEPVSYEQYF. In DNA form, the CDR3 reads TGTGCCAGCAGCGTAGAGCCAGTATCCTACGAGCAGTACTTC.

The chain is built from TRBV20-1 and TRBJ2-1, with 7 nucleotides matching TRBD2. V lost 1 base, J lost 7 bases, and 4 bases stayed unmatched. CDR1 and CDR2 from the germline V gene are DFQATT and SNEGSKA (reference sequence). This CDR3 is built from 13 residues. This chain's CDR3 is CSARGLAANEQFF. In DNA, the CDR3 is TGCAGTGCTAGAGGTCTAGCGGCAAATGAGCAGTTCTTC.

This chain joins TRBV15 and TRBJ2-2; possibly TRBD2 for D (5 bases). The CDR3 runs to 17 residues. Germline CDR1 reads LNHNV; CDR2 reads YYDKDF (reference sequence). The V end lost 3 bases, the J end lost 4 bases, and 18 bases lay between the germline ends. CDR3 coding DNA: TGTGCCACCAGCAGTCACGATATGGACTGGGGCACCGGGGAGCTGTTTTTT. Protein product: CATSSHDMDWGTGELFF. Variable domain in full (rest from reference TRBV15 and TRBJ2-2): DAMVIQNPRYQVTQFGKPVTLSCSQTLNHNVMYWYQQKSSQAPKLLFHYYDKDFNNEADTPDNFQSRRPNTSFCFLDIRSPGLGDTAMYLCATSSHDMDWGTGELFFGEGSRLTVL.

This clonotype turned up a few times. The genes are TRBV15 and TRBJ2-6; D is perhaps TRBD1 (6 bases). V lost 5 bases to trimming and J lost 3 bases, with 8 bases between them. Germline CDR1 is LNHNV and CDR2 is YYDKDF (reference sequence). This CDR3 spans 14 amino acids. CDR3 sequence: CATSSGVGANVLTF. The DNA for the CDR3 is TGTGCCACCAGCTCAGGGGTTGGGGCCAACGTCCTGACTTTC.

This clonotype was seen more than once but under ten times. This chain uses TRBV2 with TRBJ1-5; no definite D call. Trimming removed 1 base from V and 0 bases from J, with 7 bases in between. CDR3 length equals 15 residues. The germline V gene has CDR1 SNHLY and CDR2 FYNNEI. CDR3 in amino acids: CASSEDGFSNQPQHF. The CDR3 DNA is TGTGCCAGCAGTGAAGATGGATTTAGCAATCAGCCCCAGCATTTT.

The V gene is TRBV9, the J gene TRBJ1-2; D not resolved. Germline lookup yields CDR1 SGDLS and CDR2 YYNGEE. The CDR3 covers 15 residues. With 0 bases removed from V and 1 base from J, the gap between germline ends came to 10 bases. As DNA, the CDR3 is TGTGCCAGCAGCGTAGGATCCCTTGGTAACTATGGCTACACCTTC. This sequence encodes CASSVGSLGNYGYTF. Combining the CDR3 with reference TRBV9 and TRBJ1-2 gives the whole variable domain DSGVTQTPKHLITATGQRVTLRCSPRSGDLSVYWYQQSLDQGLQFLIQYYNGEERAKGNILERFSAQQFPDLHSELNLSSLELGDSALYFCASSVGSLGNYGYTFGSGTRLTVV.

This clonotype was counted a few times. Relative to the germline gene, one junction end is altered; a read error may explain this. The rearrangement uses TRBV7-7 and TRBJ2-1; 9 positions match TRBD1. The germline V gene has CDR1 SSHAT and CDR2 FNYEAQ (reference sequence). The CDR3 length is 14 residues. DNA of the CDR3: TGTGCTAGCAGCCCGACAGGGGGAAGGGGTGAGCAGTTCTTC. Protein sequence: CASSPTGGRGEQFF.

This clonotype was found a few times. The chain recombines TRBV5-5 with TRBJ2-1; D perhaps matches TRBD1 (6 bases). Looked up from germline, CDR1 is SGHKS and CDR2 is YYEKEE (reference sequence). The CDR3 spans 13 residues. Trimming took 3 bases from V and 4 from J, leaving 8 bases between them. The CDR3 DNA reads TGTGCCAGCAGCTGGCAGGGGTACAATGAGCAGTTCTTC. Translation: CASSWQGYNEQFF.

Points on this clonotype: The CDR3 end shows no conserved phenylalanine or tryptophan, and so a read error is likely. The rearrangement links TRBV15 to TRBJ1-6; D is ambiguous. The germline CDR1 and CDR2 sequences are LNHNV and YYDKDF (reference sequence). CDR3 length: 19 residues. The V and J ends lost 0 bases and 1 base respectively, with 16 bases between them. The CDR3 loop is CATSRDGVHSGSYNSPLHL. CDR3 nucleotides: TGTGCCACCAGCAGAGACGGGGTTCACTCGGGGTCCTATAATTCACCCCTCCACCTT.

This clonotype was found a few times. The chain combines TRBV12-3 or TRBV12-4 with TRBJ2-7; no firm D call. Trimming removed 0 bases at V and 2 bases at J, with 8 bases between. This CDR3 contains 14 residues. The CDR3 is CASSLAGNPYEQYF. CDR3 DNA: TGTGCCAGCAGTTTAGCGGGGAACCCCTACGAGCAGTACTTC.

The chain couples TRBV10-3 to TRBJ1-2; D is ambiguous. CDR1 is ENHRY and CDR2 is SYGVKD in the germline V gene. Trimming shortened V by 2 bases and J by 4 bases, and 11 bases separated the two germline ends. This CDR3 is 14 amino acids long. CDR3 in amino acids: CAISERPTGYGYTF. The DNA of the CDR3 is TGTGCCATCAGTGAGAGGCCTACGGGCTATGGCTACACCTTC.

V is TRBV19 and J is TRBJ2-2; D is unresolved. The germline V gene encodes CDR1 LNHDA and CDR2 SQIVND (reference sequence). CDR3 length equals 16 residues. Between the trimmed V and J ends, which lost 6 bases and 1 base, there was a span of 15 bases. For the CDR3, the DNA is TGTGCCAGTAGGAAAGAGTTATGGGTGAACACCGGGGAGCTGTTTTTT. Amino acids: CASRKELWVNTGELFF.

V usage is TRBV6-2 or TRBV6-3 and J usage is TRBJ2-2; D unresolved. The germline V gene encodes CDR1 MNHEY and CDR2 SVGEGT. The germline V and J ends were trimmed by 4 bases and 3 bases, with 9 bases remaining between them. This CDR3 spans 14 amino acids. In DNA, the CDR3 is TGTGCCAGCAGTTCTCACACGGACACCGGGGAGCTGTTTTTT. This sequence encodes CASSSHTDTGELFF.

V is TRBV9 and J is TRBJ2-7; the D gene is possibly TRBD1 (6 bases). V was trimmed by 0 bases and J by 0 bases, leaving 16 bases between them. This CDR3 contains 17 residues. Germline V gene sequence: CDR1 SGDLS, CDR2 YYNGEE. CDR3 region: CASSVAAWTASSYEQYF. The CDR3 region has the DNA TGTGCCAGCAGCGTAGCTGCCTGGACAGCCAGCTCCTACGAGCAGTACTTC.

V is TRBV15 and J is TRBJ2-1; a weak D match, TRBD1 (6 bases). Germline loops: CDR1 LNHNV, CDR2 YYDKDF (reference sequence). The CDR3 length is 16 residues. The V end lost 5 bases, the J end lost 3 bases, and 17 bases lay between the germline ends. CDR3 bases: TGTGCCACCAGCGGGTACTTTCGGACAGACTACAATGAGCAGTTCTTC. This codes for CATSGYFRTDYNEQFF.

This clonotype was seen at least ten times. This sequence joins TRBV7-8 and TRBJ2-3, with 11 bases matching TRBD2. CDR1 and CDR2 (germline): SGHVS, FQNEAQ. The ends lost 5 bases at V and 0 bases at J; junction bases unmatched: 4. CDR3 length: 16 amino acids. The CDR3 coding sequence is TGTGCCAGCAGCCCGACTAGCGGGACTAGCACAGATACGCAGTATTTT. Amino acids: CASSPTSGTSTDTQYF.

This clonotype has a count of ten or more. This CDR3 reads CASSQQGAAPEAFF. CDR3 sequence (DNA): TGTGCCAGCTCACAGCAGGGGGCGGCCCCTGAAGCTTTCTTT. The gene calls are TRBV18 and TRBJ1-1; 8 bases match TRBD1. CDR3 size: 14 residues. The ends lost 4 bases at V and 6 bases at J; junction bases unmatched: 7. CDR1 KGHSH and CDR2 LQKENI come from the germline V gene.

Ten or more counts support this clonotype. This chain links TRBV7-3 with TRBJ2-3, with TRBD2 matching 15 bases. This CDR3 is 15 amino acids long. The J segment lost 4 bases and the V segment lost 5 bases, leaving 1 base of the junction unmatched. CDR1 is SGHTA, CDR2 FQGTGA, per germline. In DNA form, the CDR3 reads TGTGCCAGCAGCAGGACTAGCGGGGGGGCAGATACGCAGTATTTT. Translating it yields CASSRTSGGADTQYF.

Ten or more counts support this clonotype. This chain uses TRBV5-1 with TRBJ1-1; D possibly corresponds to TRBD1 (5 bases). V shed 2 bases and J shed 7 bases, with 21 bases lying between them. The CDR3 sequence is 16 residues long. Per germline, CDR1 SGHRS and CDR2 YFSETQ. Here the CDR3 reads CASSFFGDPPTSEAFF. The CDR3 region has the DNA TGCGCCAGCAGCTTCTTCGGGGACCCGCCAACGAGTGAAGCTTTCTTT.

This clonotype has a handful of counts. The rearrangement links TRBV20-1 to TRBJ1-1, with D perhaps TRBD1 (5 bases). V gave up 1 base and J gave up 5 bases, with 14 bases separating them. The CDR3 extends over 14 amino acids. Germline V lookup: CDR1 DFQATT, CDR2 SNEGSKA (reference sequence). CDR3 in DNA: TGCAGTGCTAGAGGGGCCAGGGAGGGGACTGAAGCTTTCTTT. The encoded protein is CSARGAREGTEAFF.

DNA for the CDR3: TGCGCCAGCAGCCAAGACGGCAGGCCCCCCGGGTCACCCCTCCACTTT. This gives the protein CASSQDGRPPGSPLHF. V usage is TRBV4-1 and J usage is TRBJ1-6; D uncertain. This CDR3 spans 16 amino acids. Trimming stripped 0 bases from V and 10 bases from J, with 16 bases between. CDR1 MGHRA and CDR2 YSYEKL come from the germline V gene.

CDR3 DNA: TGTGCTAGTGGTGAAGGGTCCACGAGGTCCTACAATGAGCAGTTCTTC. The encoded protein is CASGEGSTRSYNEQFF. The chain couples TRBV12-5 to TRBJ2-1; D is unclear. The CDR3 runs 16 residues. V lost 5 bases and J 1 base, leaving 15 bases between the germline ends. CDR1 LGHNT and CDR2 FRNRAP come from the germline V gene.

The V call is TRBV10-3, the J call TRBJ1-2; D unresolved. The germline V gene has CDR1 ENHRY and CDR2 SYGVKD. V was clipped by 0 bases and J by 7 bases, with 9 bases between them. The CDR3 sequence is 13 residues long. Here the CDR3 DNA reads TGTGCCATCAGTGAGTCCGGTGCCCCTGGCTACACCTTC. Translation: CAISESGAPGYTF.

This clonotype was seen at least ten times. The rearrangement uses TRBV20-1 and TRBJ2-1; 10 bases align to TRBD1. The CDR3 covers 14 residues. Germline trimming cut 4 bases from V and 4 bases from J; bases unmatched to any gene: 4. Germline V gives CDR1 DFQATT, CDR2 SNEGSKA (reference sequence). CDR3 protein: CSATGTGAYNEQFF. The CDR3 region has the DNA TGCAGTGCTACCGGGACAGGGGCTTACAATGAGCAGTTCTTC.

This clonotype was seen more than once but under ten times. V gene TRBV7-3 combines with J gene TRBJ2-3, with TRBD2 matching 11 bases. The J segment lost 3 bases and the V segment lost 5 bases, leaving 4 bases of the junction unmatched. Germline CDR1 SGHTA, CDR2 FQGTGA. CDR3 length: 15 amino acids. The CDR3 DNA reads TGTGCCAGCAGCGGGGGACTAGCGGATACAGATACGCAGTATTTT. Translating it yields CASSGGLADTDTQYF.

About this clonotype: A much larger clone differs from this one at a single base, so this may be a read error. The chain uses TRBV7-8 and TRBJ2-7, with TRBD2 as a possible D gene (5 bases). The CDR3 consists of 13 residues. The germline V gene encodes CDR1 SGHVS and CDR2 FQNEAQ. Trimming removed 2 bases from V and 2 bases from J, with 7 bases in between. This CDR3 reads CASSLRETYEQYF. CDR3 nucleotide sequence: TGTGCCAGCAGCTTAAGGGAGACCTACGAGCAGTACTTC. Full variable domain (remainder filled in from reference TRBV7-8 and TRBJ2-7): GAGVSQSPRYKVAKRGQDVALRCDPISGHVSLFWYQQALGQGPEFLTYFQNEAQLDKSGLPSDRFFAERPEGSVSTLKIQRTQQEDSAVYLCASSLRETYEQYFGPGTRLTVT.

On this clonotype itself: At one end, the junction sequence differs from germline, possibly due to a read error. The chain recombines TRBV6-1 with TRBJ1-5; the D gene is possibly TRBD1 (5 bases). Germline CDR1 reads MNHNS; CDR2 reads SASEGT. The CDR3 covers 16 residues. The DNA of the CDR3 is TGTGCCAACAGTGAAGGGACCGGCTATAGCAATCAGCCCCAGCATTTT. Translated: CANSEGTGYSNQPQHF.

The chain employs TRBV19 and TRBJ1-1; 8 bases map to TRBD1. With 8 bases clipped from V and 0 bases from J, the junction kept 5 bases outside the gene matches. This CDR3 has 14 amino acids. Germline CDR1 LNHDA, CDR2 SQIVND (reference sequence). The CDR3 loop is CASQTGAMNTEAFF. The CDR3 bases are TGTGCCAGTCAGACAGGGGCCATGAACACTGAAGCTTTCTTT.

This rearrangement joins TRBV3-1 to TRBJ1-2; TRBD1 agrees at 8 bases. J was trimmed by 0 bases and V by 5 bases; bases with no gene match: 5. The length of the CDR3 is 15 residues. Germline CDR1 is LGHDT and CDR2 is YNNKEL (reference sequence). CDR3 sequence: CASSSDRGSNYGYTF. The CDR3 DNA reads TGTGCCAGCAGCAGCGACAGGGGATCTAACTATGGCTACACCTTC.